This TCR beta chain was observed in a study of T-cell reconstitution after alpha-beta-depleted transplantation in children. Preparation of the TCRbeta library used unique molecular identifiers. Via MiXCR, TCRdb re-called the PCR reads, giving one row per CDR3 protein. In the table there are about 610,000 distinct CDR3 sequences, roughly a tenth of which are singletons. Germline CDR1 and CDR2: MNHEY and SMNVEV (reference sequence). V was pared by 0 bases and J by 8 bases, with 10 bases between. The CDR3 is 14 amino acids. This TCR came from a human donor who donated a stem cell graft to a child with acute myeloid leukemia. This chain connects TRBV27 to TRBJ1-4; a weak D match, TRBD1 (5 bases). Sample: PBMCs from the stem cell graft donor, taken from the stem cell graft. In DNA form, the CDR3 reads TGTGCCAGCAGTTTATCTTCCGGGGACGAAAAACTGTTTTTT. It is translated as CASSLSSGDEKLFF.